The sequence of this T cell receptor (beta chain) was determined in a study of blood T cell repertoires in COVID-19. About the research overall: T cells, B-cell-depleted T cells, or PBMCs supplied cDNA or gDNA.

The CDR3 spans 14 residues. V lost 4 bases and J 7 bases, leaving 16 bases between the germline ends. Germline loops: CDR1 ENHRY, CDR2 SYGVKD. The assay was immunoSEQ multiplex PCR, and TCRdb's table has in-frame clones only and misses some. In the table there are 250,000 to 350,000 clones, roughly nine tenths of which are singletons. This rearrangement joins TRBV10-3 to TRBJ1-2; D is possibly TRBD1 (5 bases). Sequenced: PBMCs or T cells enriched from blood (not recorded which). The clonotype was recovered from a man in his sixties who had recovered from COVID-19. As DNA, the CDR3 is TGTGCCATCAGTGGACAGAGCTCTCCCCTTGGCTACACCTTC. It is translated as CAISGQSSPLGYTF.